The 7 T cell receptor beta chains below were found in one sample sequenced in a study of cytomegalovirus exposure and HLA in healthy donors. The PCR contained 60 Vbeta and 13 Jbeta primers. TCRdb's copy holds only in-frame clones and misses some; the assay was immunoSEQ multiplex PCR. The sample holds fewer than 120,000 clones; around 80% are singletons and the top ten take roughly 6.2%. Material for sequencing was PBMCs. These TCRs come from a young man in good health and CMV-seropositive.

The chain carries TRBV11-3 and TRBJ2-7; D perhaps matches TRBD2 (6 bases). Germline V gene sequence: CDR1 SGHNT, CDR2 YENEEA. This CDR3 has 17 amino acids. Trimming removed 1 base from V and 0 bases from J, with 16 bases in between. The CDR3 loop reads CASSLVSLVGGSYEQYF. Written as DNA, the CDR3 is TGTGCCAGCAGCTTAGTATCCCTAGTGGGGGGCTCCTACGAGCAGTACTTC.

This rearrangement joins TRBV7-9 to TRBJ2-3; no reliable D call. The ends were cut back, 2 bases at V and 4 bases at J, with 16 bases in the middle. Germline V gene sequence: CDR1 SEHNR, CDR2 FQNEAQ (reference sequence). This CDR3 contains 16 residues. The CDR3 loop reads CASSLFHLVVSDTQYF. The CDR3 region has the DNA TGTGCCAGCAGCTTATTTCATTTGGTAGTTTCAGATACGCAGTATTTT.

The V call is TRBV2, the J call TRBJ1-2; D remains unclear. Germline V gene sequence: CDR1 SNHLY, CDR2 FYNNEI. Trimming left V 2 bases short and J 7 bases short, with 17 bases between. There are 15 residues in the CDR3. CDR3 in amino acids: CASSELRQRMSGYTF. As DNA, the CDR3 is TGTGCCAGCAGTGAATTAAGGCAGCGGATGAGTGGCTACACCTTC.

This chain joins TRBV18 and TRBJ2-6; D may be TRBD1 (6 bases). Between the trimmed V and J ends, which lost 4 bases and 0 bases, there was a span of 10 bases. In germline, CDR1 is KGHSH, CDR2 LQKENI. The CDR3 is made up of 16 amino acids. The CDR3 protein is CASSLQQGSGANVLTF. Written as DNA, the CDR3 is TGTGCCAGCTCACTACAACAGGGCTCTGGGGCCAACGTCCTGACTTTC.

The CDR3 loop is CASSKLAGFHEQYF. The CDR3 DNA follows: TGTGCCAGCAGCAAACTAGCGGGGTTCCACGAGCAGTACTTC. This sequence joins TRBV7-9 and TRBJ2-7, with TRBD2 matching over 10 bases. V gave up 5 bases and J gave up 5 bases; unmatched junction bases: 6. Per germline, CDR1 SEHNR and CDR2 FQNEAQ (reference sequence). This CDR3 spans 14 amino acids.

This chain joins TRBV2 and TRBJ2-3, with D possibly TRBD2 on 5 matching bases. The CDR3 extends over 14 amino acids. V dropped 5 bases and J dropped 4 bases, with 13 bases sitting between them. CDR1 and CDR2 from the germline V gene are SNHLY and FYNNEI. CDR3 residues: CASSRGLGPDTQYF. DNA for the CDR3: TGTGCCAGCAGTCGGGGATTAGGTCCAGATACGCAGTATTTT.

The chain recombines TRBV4-1 with TRBJ1-6; D perhaps matches TRBD1 (6 bases). This CDR3 is built from 17 residues. From germline, CDR1 is MGHRA and CDR2 YSYEKL. Trimming shortened V by 4 bases and J by 7 bases, and 20 bases separated the two germline ends. The CDR3 DNA reads as TGCGCCAGCAGCCTCCCTGGGGGCAGGGAAATAAATTCACCCCTCCACTTT. Protein product: CASSLPGGREINSPLHF.